This TCR beta chain appears in the sequencing data of a study of cytomegalovirus exposure and HLA in healthy donors. Study-wide results and limits: Usually a TCR sequence was rare, but some public TCRs were found in many donors. Serostatus for CMV was the only available immune exposure information.

The CDR3 sequence is 16 residues long. Primers included in the PCR were 60 Vbeta and 13 Jbeta primers. Clones were sequenced by immunoSEQ multiplex PCR, and TCRdb holds only the in-frame ones, with some missing. The sample includes 150,000 to 200,000 clones, 70% to 85% of them seen just once. For this clone: Its target is unknown.

The TCR originated in a woman aged 55-75 years in good health and CMV-seropositive. The chain recombines TRBV7-5 with TRBJ1-1; TRBD1 is the table's D call, not checked against the DNA. TRBV7-5 is tagged as a pseudogene. Sequencing was done on a sample of PBMCs. The CDR3 is CVRSSEGDRYYTEAFF. The CDR3 DNA is TGTGTCAGAAGCTCAGAAGGAGACAGGTACTACACTGAAGCTTTCTTT.